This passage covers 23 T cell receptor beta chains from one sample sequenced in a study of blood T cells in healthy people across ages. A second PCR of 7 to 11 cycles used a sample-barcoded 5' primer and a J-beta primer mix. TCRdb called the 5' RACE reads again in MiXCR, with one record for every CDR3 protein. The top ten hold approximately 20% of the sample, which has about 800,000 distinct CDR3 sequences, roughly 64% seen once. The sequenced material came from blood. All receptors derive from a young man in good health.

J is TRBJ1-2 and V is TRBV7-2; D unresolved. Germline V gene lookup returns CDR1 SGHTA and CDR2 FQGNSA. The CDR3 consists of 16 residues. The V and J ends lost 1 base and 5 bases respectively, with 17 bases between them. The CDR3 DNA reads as TGTGCCAGCAGCTTAGTACTGGCATCAAAAGGGTATGGCTACACCTTC. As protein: CASSLVLASKGYGYTF.

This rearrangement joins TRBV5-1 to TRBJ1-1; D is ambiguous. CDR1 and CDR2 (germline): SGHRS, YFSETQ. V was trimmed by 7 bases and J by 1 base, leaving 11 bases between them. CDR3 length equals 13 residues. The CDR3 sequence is CASADGGNTEAFF. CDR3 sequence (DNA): TGCGCCAGCGCCGACGGCGGGAACACTGAAGCTTTCTTT.

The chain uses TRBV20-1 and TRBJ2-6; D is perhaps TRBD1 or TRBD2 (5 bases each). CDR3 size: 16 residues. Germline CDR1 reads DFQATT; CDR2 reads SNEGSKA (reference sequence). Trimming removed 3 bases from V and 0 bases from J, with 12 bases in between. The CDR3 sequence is CSARGPGPSGANVLTF. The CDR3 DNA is TGCAGTGCTAGGGGCCCGGGGCCCTCTGGGGCCAACGTCCTGACTTTC.

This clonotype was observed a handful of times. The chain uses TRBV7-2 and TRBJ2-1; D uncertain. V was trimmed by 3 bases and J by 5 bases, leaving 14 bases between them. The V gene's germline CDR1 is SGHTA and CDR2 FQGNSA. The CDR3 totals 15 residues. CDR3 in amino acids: CASSLSSPFDNEQFF. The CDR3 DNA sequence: TGTGCCAGCAGCTTGTCAAGCCCCTTCGACAATGAGCAGTTCTTC. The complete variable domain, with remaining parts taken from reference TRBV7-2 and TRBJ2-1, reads GAGVSQSPSNKVTEKGKDVELRCDPISGHTALYWYRQSLGQGLEFLIYFQGNSAPDKSGLPSDRFSAERTGGSVSTLTIQRTQQEDSAVYLCASSLSSPFDNEQFFGPGTRLTVL.

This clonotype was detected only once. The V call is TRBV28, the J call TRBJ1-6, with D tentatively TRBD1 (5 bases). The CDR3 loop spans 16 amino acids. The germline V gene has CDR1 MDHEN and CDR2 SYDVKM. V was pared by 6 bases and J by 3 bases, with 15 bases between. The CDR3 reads CASSPSSGGYNSPLHF. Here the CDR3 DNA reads TGTGCCAGCAGCCCCTCAAGCGGGGGCTATAATTCACCCCTCCACTTT.

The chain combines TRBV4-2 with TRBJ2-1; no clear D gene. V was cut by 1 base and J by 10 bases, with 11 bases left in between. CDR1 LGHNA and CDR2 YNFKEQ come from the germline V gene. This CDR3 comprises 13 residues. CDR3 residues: CASSQGRKDEQFF. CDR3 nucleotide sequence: TGTGCCAGCAGCCAAGGACGGAAGGACGAGCAGTTCTTC.

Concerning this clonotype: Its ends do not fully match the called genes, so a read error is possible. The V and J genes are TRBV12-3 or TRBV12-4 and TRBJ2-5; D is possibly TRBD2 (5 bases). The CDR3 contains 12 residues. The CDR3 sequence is CASILLPRAQYF. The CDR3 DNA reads TGTGCCAGCATTTTACTACCGAGGGCCCAGTACTTC.

CDR3 sequence (DNA): TGTGCCAGCAGTTACGCAGGGAGGAGGACTGAAGCTTTCTTT. Translation gives CASSYAGRRTEAFF. The chain is built from TRBV6-2 or TRBV6-3 and TRBJ1-1; possible D gene TRBD1, 5 bases. The germline gives CDR1 MNHEY, CDR2 SVGEGT. V lost 2 bases to trimming and J lost 5 bases, with 12 bases between them. The CDR3 is 14 amino acids.

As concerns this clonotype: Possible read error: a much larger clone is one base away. The CDR3 loop is CVSSLAGGSTDTQYF. The CDR3 coding sequence is TGTGTCAGCAGCTTAGCGGGGGGGAGCACAGATACGCAGTATTTT. The chain has TRBV7-2 and TRBJ2-3; TRBD2 matches at 11 bases. The CDR3 has 15 residues. CDR1 SGHTA and CDR2 FQGNSA come from the germline V gene.

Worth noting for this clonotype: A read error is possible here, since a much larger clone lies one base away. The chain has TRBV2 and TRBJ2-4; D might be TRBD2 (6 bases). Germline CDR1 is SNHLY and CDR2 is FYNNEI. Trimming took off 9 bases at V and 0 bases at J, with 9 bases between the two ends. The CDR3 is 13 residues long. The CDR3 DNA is TGTGCCAGGGGGGGTGGAGCCAAAAACATTCAGTACTTC. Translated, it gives CARGGGAKNIQYF. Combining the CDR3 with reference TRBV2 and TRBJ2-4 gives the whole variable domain EPEVTQTPSHQVTQMGQEVILRCVPISNHLYFYWYRQILGQKVEFLVSFYNNEISEKSEIFDDQFSVERPDGSNFTLKIRSTKLEDSAMYFCARGGGAKNIQYFGAGTRLSVL.

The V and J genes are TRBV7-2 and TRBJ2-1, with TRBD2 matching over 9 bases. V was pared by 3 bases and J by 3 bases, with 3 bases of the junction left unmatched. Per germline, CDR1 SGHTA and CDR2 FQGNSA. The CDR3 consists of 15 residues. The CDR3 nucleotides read TGTGCCAGCAGCTTCGATAGCGGGAGCTACAATGAGCAGTTCTTC. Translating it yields CASSFDSGSYNEQFF.

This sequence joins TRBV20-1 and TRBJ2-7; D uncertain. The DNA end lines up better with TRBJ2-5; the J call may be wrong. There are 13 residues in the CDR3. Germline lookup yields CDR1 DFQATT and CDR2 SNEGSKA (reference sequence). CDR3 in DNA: TGCAGTGCTTCTCACTTAGAATGGGAGACCCAGTACTTC. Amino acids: CSASHLEWETQYF.

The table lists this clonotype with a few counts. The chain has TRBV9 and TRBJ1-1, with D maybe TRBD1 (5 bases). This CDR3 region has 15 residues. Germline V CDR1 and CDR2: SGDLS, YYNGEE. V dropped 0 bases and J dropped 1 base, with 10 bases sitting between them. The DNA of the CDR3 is TGTGCCAGCAGCGTAGCGACAGTCCCGAACACTGAAGCTTTCTTT. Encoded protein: CASSVATVPNTEAFF.

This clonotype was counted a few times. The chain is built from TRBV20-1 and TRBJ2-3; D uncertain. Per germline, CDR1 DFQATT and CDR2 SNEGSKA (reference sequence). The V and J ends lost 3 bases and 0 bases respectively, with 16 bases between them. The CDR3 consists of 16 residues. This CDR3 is CSASPVAQASTDTQYF. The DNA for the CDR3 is TGCAGTGCTAGTCCCGTGGCTCAGGCTAGCACAGATACGCAGTATTTT.

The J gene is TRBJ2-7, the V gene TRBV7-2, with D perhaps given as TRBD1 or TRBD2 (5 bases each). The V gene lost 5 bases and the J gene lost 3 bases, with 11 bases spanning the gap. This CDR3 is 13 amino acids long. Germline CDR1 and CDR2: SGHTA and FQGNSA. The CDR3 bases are TGTGCCAGCAGCCCCGGGGCTAGCTACGAGCAGTACTTC. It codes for CASSPGASYEQYF.

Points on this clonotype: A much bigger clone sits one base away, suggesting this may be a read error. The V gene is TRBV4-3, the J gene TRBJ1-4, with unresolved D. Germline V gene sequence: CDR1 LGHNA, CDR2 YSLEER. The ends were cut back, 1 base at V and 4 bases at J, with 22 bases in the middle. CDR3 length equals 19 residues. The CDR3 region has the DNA TGCGCCAGCAGCCAAGCCCCGGGCCGAAAACACTGGGGTAATGAAAAACTGTTTTTT. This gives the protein CASSQAPGRKHWGNEKLFF.

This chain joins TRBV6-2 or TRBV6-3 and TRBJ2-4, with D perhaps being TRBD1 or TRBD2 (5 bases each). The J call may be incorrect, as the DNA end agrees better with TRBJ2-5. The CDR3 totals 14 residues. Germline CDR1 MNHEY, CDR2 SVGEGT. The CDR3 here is CAMSPGPRPETQYF. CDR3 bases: TGTGCCATGTCGCCGGGACCGAGGCCAGAGACCCAGTACTTC.

In DNA form, the CDR3 reads TGCGCCAGCAGGGTCGGGAGTAACGAGCAGTACTTC. Protein sequence: CASRVGSNEQYF. The rearrangement links TRBV5-1 to TRBJ2-4; the D gene is possibly TRBD2 (6 bases). The J call may be wrong; the DNA end is better matched by TRBJ2-7. The length of the CDR3 is 12 residues. Per germline, CDR1 SGHRS and CDR2 YFSETQ.

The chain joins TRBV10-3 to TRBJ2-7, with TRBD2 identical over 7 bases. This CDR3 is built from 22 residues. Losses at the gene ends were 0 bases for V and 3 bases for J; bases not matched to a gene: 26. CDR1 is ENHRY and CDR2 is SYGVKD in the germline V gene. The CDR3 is CAISESIFWSGVAGAAIYEQYF. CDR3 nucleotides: TGTGCCATCAGTGAGTCGATTTTTTGGTCCGGGGTGGCGGGAGCGGCAATCTACGAGCAGTACTTC.

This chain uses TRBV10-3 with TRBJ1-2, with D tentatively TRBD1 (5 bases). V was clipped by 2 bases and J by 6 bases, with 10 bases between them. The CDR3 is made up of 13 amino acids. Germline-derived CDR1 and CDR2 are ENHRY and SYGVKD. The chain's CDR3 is CAISEGGSNGYTF. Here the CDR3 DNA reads TGTGCCATCAGTGAGGGGGGTTCCAATGGCTACACCTTC.

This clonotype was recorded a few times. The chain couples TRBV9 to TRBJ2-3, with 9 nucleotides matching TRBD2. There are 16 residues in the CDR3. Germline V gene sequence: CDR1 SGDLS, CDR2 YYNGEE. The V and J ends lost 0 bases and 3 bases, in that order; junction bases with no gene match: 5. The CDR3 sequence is CASSVDSGSLTDTQYF. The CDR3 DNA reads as TGTGCCAGCAGCGTAGATAGCGGGAGTTTGACAGATACGCAGTATTTT.

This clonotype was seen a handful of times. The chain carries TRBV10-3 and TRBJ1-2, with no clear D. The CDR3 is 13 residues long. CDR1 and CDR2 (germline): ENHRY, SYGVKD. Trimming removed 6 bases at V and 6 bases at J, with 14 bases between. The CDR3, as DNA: TGTGCCATCAGCCTGGAAGGTTTGGATGGCTACACCTTC. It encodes CAISLEGLDGYTF.

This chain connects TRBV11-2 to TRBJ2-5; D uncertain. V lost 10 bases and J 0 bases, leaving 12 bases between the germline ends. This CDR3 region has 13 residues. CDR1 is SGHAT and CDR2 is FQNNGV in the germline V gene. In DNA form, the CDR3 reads TGTGCCACCGCCGGACCCGACCAAGAGACCCAGTACTTC. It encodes CATAGPDQETQYF.